This TCR beta chain came from a study of blood T cell repertoires in COVID-19 (dated by TCRdb to the early 2020s). Context from the whole study: Samples from collaborators originated in the United States, Italy and Spain and spanned both the acute and convalescent phases of COVID-19. The material from the prospective study consisted of cDNA or gDNA derived from T cells, B-cell-depleted T cells, or PBMCs. The dataset comprised deeply sampled blood TCRbeta repertoires from subjects exposed to, actively infected with, or recovered from COVID-19. The repertoires were released in a freely available public database meant as a resource for research on the immune response to SARS-CoV-2. The samples were drawn from the first 160 participants of the ongoing ImmuneRACE study and from 950 to 1,500 subjects provided by 6 global collaborators. The sample metadata nearly always contained a de-identified subject ID, COVID-19 status, age in years and sex. Where available, HLA class I and class II types were taken from metadata supplied by the sample provider and were not determined by assay-based typing.

Study-wide conclusions, independent of this receptor: How much clinical and demographic metadata was included differed by source and by participant, and the metadata was provided uncurated.

One collaborating source in Seattle enrolled patients during active infection and followed them longitudinally through the course of disease. The collaborating institutions used their own protocols to collect whole blood in K2EDTA tubes. For TCRbeta analysis, collaborators shipped samples in one of three forms: frozen whole blood, isolated PBMCs, or DNA extracted from either of those sample types. On this clone: Its antigen remains undetermined. There are no base qualities to consult, and no much larger clone falls within one base.

TCRbeta CDR3 regions were amplified from genomic DNA using the immunoSEQ Assay, a bias-controlled multiplex PCR. The original methods were these. The number of nucleated cells in each sample was estimated from the amplification of reference gene primers within the assay. Sequence reads were collapsed and filtered to measure the absolute abundance of every unique TCRbeta CDR3 rearrangement. For each sample, productive Simpson clonality was calculated as the square root of Simpson's diversity index across productive rearrangements. Entries here come from immuneACCESS through TCRdb and include only in-frame sequences with V and J called. Some clones fail to appear in such tables; in the studies checked, an unresolved V gene covers under half of the shortfall, and the cause of the remainder is unknown. From that table come the V and J calls and clone size; the DNA was used to work out D and trimming. A total of about 140,000 clones appear in this sample, about nine tenths of them only once. Roughly 2.5% of the sample rests with the top ten.

Based on the germline V gene, the CDR1 and CDR2 sequences are SGDLS and YYNGEE. The CDR3 starts with the cysteine, ends with the phenylalanine, and has 15 residues. CDR3 DNA only is kept here, 45 bases in frame from base 1. The germline ends are 10 bases apart after V is trimmed by 0 bases and J by 0 bases. The receptor comes from a human donor with COVID-19, enrolled during active disease. The donor label of this sample is uncertain. The rearrangement joined TRBV9 to TRBJ2-7; 6 matching bases give a weak D call of TRBD1. Sequencing was carried out using peripheral blood. The nucleotides read TGTGCCAGCAGCGTAGGCCGGACAGCCTCCTACGAGCAGTACTTC. The resulting protein is CASSVGRTASYEQYF.